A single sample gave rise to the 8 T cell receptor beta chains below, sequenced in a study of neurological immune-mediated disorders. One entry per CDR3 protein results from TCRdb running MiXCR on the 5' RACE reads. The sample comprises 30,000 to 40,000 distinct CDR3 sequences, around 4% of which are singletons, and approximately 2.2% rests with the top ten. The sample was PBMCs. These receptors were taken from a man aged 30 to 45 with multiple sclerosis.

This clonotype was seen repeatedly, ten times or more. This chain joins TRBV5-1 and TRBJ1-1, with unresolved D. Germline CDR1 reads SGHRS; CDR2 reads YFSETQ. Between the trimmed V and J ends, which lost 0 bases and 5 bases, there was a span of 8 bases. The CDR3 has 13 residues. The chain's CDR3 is CASSLGAQTEAFF. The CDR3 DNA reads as TGCGCCAGCAGCTTGGGGGCCCAGACTGAAGCTTTCTTT.

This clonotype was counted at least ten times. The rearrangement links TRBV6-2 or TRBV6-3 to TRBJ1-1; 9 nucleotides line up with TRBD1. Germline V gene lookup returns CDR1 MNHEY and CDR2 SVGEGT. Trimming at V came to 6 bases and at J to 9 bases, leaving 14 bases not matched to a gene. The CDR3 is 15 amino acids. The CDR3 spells CASRGQGRWDVKAFF. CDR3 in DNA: TGTGCCAGCAGGGGACAGGGAAGGTGGGACGTAAAAGCTTTCTTT.

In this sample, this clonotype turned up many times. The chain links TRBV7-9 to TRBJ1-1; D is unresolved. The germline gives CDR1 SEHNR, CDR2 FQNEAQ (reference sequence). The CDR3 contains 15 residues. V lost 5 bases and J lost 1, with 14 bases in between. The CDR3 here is CASSGPYAGNTEAFF. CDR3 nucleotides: TGTGCCAGCAGCGGACCTTATGCGGGGAACACTGAAGCTTTCTTT.

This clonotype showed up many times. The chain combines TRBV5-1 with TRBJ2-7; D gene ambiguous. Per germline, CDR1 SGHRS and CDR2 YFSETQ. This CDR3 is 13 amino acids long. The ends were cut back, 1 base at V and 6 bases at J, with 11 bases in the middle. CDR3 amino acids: CASSLSVTSEQYF. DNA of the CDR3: TGCGCCAGCAGCTTGAGTGTCACGAGCGAGCAGTACTTC.

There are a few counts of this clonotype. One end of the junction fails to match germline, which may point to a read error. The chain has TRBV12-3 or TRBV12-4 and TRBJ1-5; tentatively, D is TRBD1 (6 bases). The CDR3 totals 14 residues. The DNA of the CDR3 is TGTGCCAGCAGTTTGGGGGGGGCGCGAGAGCCCCAGAATTTT. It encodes CASSLGGAREPQNF.

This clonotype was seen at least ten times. Here the CDR3 reads CSVARGTGANVLTF. CDR3 bases: TGCAGCGTTGCCCGAGGTACTGGGGCCAACGTCCTGACTTTC. V is TRBV29-1 and J is TRBJ2-6, with D unresolved. Trimming stripped 4 bases from V and 2 bases from J, with 9 bases between. Germline V gene sequence: CDR1 SQVTM, CDR2 ANQGSEA. The CDR3 has 14 residues.

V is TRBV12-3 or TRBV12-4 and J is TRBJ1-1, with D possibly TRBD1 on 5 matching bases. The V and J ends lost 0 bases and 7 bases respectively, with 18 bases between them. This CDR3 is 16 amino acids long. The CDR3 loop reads CASSLARAIIPNEAFF. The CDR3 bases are TGTGCCAGCAGTTTAGCCAGGGCCATAATCCCGAATGAAGCTTTCTTT.

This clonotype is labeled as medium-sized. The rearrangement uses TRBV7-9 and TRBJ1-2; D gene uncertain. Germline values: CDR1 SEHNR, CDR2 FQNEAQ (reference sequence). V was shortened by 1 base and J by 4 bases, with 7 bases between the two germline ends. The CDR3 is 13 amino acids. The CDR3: CASSLGGSYGYTF. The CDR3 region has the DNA TGTGCCAGCAGCTTAGGAGGTAGCTATGGCTACACCTTC.